A single sample gave rise to the 13 T cell receptor beta chains below, sequenced in a study of blood T cells in healthy people across ages. The authors ran a second PCR of 7 to 11 cycles using a sample-barcoded 5' primer and a J-beta primer mix. A single record per CDR3 protein comes from TCRdb applying MiXCR to the 5' RACE reads. The table lists over 500,000 distinct CDR3 sequences, over 25% of them singletons, with approximately 3.7% in the top ten. The same specimen was also included in a second study, on T cells of mothers and their children.

Sequences were obtained from blood. The receptors come from a boy aged 2 to 10 in good health.

This clonotype has just a few counts. V and J are TRBV7-3 and TRBJ2-2; TRBD1 agrees at 10 bases. Germline V gives CDR1 SGHTA, CDR2 FQGTGA. The V gene end was trimmed by 5 bases and the J gene end by 3 bases; junction bases not matched to a gene: 6. CDR3 length: 16 residues. The CDR3 bases are TGTGCCAGCAGCCCTGACAGGGGGCGAGACACCGGGGAGCTGTTTTTT. It encodes CASSPDRGRDTGELFF.

The rearrangement joins TRBV10-3 to TRBJ1-4, with 7 bases lining up with TRBD1. Germline CDR1 is ENHRY and CDR2 is SYGVKD. Trimming at V came to 10 bases and at J to 8 bases, leaving 10 bases not matched to a gene. This CDR3 contains 13 residues. The CDR3 DNA reads as TGTGCCACCCGAGGGCAGGGGGAAGAAAAACTGTTTTTT. Its translation is CATRGQGEEKLFF.

V usage is TRBV25-1 and J usage is TRBJ1-2; a weak D match, TRBD1 (6 bases). Trimming took off 6 bases at V and 8 bases at J, with 25 bases between the two ends. The germline V gene has CDR1 MGHDK and CDR2 SYGVNS. The CDR3 loop spans 16 amino acids. The chain's CDR3 is CASRTGWGGLMEGYTF. The CDR3 region has the DNA TGTGCCAGCAGAACCGGTTGGGGGGGGCTTATGGAAGGCTACACCTTC.

This clonotype was picked up many times. The chain combines TRBV2 with TRBJ2-5; D call uncertain. Trimming shortened V by 8 bases and J by 2 bases, and 3 bases separated the two germline ends. Germline V gene lookup returns CDR1 SNHLY and CDR2 FYNNEI. The CDR3 is 10 residues long. CDR3 protein: CASGQETQYF. The DNA for the CDR3 is TGTGCCAGCGGGCAAGAGACCCAGTACTTC.

The chain has TRBV20-1 and TRBJ1-1; D perhaps matches TRBD1 (5 bases). This CDR3 contains 15 residues. Deletions cut 3 bases from V and 0 bases from J, with 14 bases between. The germline gives CDR1 DFQATT, CDR2 SNEGSKA (reference sequence). CDR3 protein: CSAREYWGLNTEAFF. The CDR3 bases are TGCAGTGCTAGGGAGTATTGGGGACTGAACACTGAAGCTTTCTTT.

There are a few counts of this clonotype. The CDR3 sequence is CASSAMGQSVYEKLFF. In nucleotides, the CDR3 is TGTGCCAGCAGTGCGATGGGACAGTCAGTCTATGAAAAACTGTTTTTT. The J gene is TRBJ1-4, the V gene TRBV27; 7 nucleotides agree with TRBD1. CDR1 and CDR2 from the germline V gene are MNHEY and SMNVEV (reference sequence). The V gene end was trimmed by 5 bases and the J gene end by 6 bases; junction bases not matched to a gene: 12. The CDR3 length is 16 residues.

This clonotype was detected only a few times. This chain uses TRBV20-1 with TRBJ2-5, with 8 positions matching TRBD2. Germline CDR1 is DFQATT and CDR2 is SNEGSKA (reference sequence). The CDR3 covers 14 residues. With 4 bases clipped from V and 4 bases from J, the junction kept 8 bases outside the gene matches. CDR3 loop: CSATYSGVVETQYF. The CDR3 DNA reads TGCAGTGCTACTTATAGCGGGGTGGTAGAGACCCAGTACTTC.

This sequence joins TRBV5-1 and TRBJ2-1, with D possibly TRBD1 on 6 matching bases. The germline V gene has CDR1 SGHRS and CDR2 YFSETQ. With 1 base removed from V and 3 bases from J, the gap between germline ends came to 11 bases. The CDR3 contains 15 residues. CDR3 DNA sequence: TGCGCCAGCAGCTTGATGGACAGCGGCTACAATGAGCAGTTCTTC. It translates to CASSLMDSGYNEQFF.

In its sample, this clonotype was seen a few times. The V call is TRBV7-8, the J call TRBJ1-6, with 11 bases aligning to TRBD1. Germline loops: CDR1 SGHVS, CDR2 FQNEAQ. This CDR3 spans 16 amino acids. With V trimmed by 5 bases and J by 7 bases, 7 bases remained unmatched. As DNA, the CDR3 is TGTGCCAGCAGCGAGGACAGGGGGCAGAGGAATTCACCCCTCCACTTT. Its protein product is CASSEDRGQRNSPLHF.

Only a few counts were recorded for this clonotype. This chain connects TRBV7-6 to TRBJ2-5; TRBD2 agrees at 9 bases. The J call may be in error: the DNA end matches TRBJ2-1 better. The V gene's germline CDR1 is SGHVS and CDR2 FNYEAQ. CDR3 length: 15 residues. CDR3 DNA sequence: TGTGCCAGCAGCGAACCTAGCGGGGTTAATCCTGAGCAGTTCTTC. This translates into CASSEPSGVNPEQFF.

The CDR3 DNA reads TGTGCCAGCAGCGCACAGGGTTGGGCCAACGTCCTGACTTTC. Protein: CASSAQGWANVLTF. This rearrangement joins TRBV7-3 to TRBJ2-6; tentatively, D is TRBD1 (6 bases). In germline, CDR1 is SGHTA, CDR2 FQGTGA. The CDR3 is 14 residues long. Trimming took 5 bases from V and 5 from J, leaving 10 bases between them.

J is TRBJ2-5 and V is TRBV7-8; 9 bases agree with TRBD2. Germline V gene sequence: CDR1 SGHVS, CDR2 FQNEAQ. Germline trimming cut 4 bases from V and 5 bases from J; bases unmatched to any gene: 8. The CDR3 contains 15 residues. The DNA for the CDR3 is TGTGCCAGCAGCTCTGGGACTAGCCCTTTTGAGACCCAGTACTTC. Translation: CASSSGTSPFETQYF.

The V and J genes are TRBV6-2 or TRBV6-3 and TRBJ1-2; D unresolved. Trimming took off 3 bases at V and 7 bases at J, with 12 bases between the two ends. The CDR3 contains 13 residues. The V gene's germline CDR1 is MNHEY and CDR2 SVGEGT. CDR3 amino acids: CASSYGKRSGYTF. The CDR3 bases are TGTGCCAGCAGTTATGGCAAAAGGAGTGGCTACACCTTC.